This T cell receptor beta chain was sequenced in a study of blood T cells in healthy people across ages. Turning to the study itself: About one barcoded beta molecule per two T cells was the capture yield of template switching. Points from the study as a whole: Age brought a roughly linear fall in TCR beta diversity measured per million T cells. Any changes in expanded clonotypes were possibly confounded, as donor CMV status remained unknown.

This clonotype was picked up one time. What it binds is not known. A much larger clone lies a single base off, so this may be a read error. CDR1 MNHNY and CDR2 SVGAGI come from the germline V gene (reference sequence). The CDR3 covers 16 residues. A second PCR of about 6 to 12 cycles used a sample-barcoded 5' primer and a J-beta primer mix. Individual samples furnished no less than 2.5 million CDR3-containing paired-end reads apiece. TCRdb passed the 5' RACE reads through MiXCR, listing each CDR3 protein once. The table lists about 830,000 distinct CDR3 sequences, about 59% of them singletons, with about 30% in the top ten.

The chain couples TRBV6-6 to TRBJ2-3; unclear D gene. The sequenced sample was blood. This sequence originates from a man aged 25 to 45 in good health. CDR3 protein: CAGSFDLGSGPDTQYF. CDR3 DNA: TGTGCCGGCAGTTTCGACCTTGGTTCCGGGCCAGATACGCAGTATTTT.